This T cell receptor beta chain came from a study of PD-L1 blockade in urothelial cancer. Study details: Patients previously received 0 to 3 chemotherapy regimens. Researchers found blood samples held a median of 141,255 T cells.

Every PCR received spiked-in synthetic TCR analog templates. The method was immunoSEQ multiplex PCR; TCRdb's version includes in-frame clones alone and lacks a portion of them. The table shows about 76,000 clones, with less than 90% occurring only once. V trimming: 6 bases; J trimming: 8 bases; junction bases outside the gene matches: 8. Germline CDR1 reads MNHNS; CDR2 reads SASEGT. The CDR3 extends over 14 amino acids. The source was PBMCs, collected around atezolizumab (anti-PD-L1) treatment. The source of this sequence is a man aged 65 to 79 with urothelial cancer. V usage is TRBV6-1 and J usage is TRBJ2-1; TRBD1 matches at 9 bases. Here the CDR3 DNA reads TGTGCCAGCAGGGATCCGGGACAGGGTTATGAGCAGTTCTTC. Translation: CASRDPGQGYEQFF.